These T cell receptor beta chains were read from a single sample in a study of post-analysis software for immune sequencing data. TCRdb reanalysed the PCR reads using MiXCR and keeps one entry per CDR3 protein. The table lists about 460,000 distinct CDR3 sequences, around 40% of them singletons. The specimen was blood. The receptors were sampled from a girl between 5 and 17 years old with multiple sclerosis. The CDR3 runs from the conserved cysteine through the conserved F or W. The D gene is left open where the match is weak. Some rows have no size entry. The others give once, few or many, or a class for an expanded clone.

TRBJ2-5 | TRBV28 | - | - | CASSSEGERWETQYF | TGTGCCAGCAGTTCAGAGGGAGAAAGATGGGAGACCCAGTACTTC
TRBJ2-7 | TRBV28 | - | - | CASRSQYEQYF | TGTGCCAGCAGATCTCAATACGAGCAGTACTTC
TRBJ2-5 | TRBV29-1 | TRBD1 | few | CSVRNSGTEETQYF | TGCAGCGTTCGCAATTCCGGGACAGAAGAGACCCAGTACTTC
TRBJ2-1 | TRBV7-3 | - | few | CASSFLPSANEQFF | TGTGCCAGCAGCTTTCTACCTAGCGCCAATGAGCAGTTCTTC
TRBJ2-1 | TRBV5-1 | - | - | CASSLENSYSEQFF | TGCGCCAGCAGCTTGGAAAATTCATACAGTGAGCAGTTCTTC
TRBJ2-5 | TRBV20-1 | - | few | CSAREGWETQYF | TGCAGTGCTAGAGAGGGATGGGAGACCCAGTACTTC
TRBJ2-1 | TRBV6-5 | TRBD2 | - | CASSYSKLAGGFNEQFF | TGTGCCAGCAGTTACTCGAAGCTAGCGGGAGGCTTTAATGAGCAGTTCTTC
TRBJ2-7 | TRBV20-1 | - | - | CSARKETAYEQYF | TGCAGTGCTAGAAAAGAAACAGCCTACGAGCAGTACTTC
TRBJ2-4 | TRBV5-1 | TRBD1 | - | CASSLGVAPGQATIQYF | TGCGCCAGCAGCTTGGGGGTAGCCCCGGGACAGGCAACCATTCAGTACTTC
TRBJ1-2 | TRBV9 | TRBD1 | - | CASSPTPTGSNYGYTF | TGTGCCAGCAGCCCGACGCCGACAGGGAGTAACTATGGCTACACCTTC
TRBJ2-2 | TRBV5-1 | TRBD1 | - | CVSRVETGLGSGELFF | TGCGTCAGCAGGGTCGAGACAGGGCTGGGGTCCGGGGAGCTGTTTTTT
TRBJ1-3 | TRBV28 | - | - | CASSVEGDSGNTIYF | TGTGCCAGCAGCGTCGAGGGTGATTCTGGAAACACCATATATTTT
TRBJ1-3 | TRBV12-3/TRBV12-4 | - | - | CASSPDGTGNTIYF | TGTGCCAGCAGTCCGGACGGGACTGGAAACACCATATATTTT
TRBJ2-1 | TRBV7-3 | - | many | CASSYSYNEQFF | TGTGCCAGCAGTTATTCCTACAATGAGCAGTTCTTC
TRBJ2-7 | TRBV20-1 | TRBD1 | - | CSARDPDRGYEQYF | TGCAGTGCTAGAGACCCGGACAGGGGGTACGAGCAGTACTTC
TRBJ2-7 | TRBV24-1 | - | few | CATPQGDDYEQYF | TGTGCCACCCCGCAGGGAGACGACTACGAGCAGTACTTC
TRBJ2-1 | TRBV4-1 | - | - | CASSQEGTYEQFF | TGCGCCAGCAGCCAAGAGGGGACTTATGAGCAGTTCTTC
TRBJ2-5 | TRBV10-3 | - | - | CAISPGGETQYF | TGTGCCATCTCCCCAGGTGGCGAGACCCAGTACTTC
TRBJ1-1 | TRBV6-4 | - | - | CASSGTPEDTEAFF | TGTGCCAGCTCAGGTACCCCAGAAGACACTGAAGCTTTCTTT
TRBJ1-6 | TRBV19 | - | - | CASNNHRDSPLHF | TGTGCCAGTAATAACCACCGGGATTCACCCCTCCACTTT
TRBJ2-1 | TRBV9 | TRBD2 | few | CASSVYGTSSEQFF | TGTGCCAGCAGCGTCTACGGGACTAGCAGTGAGCAGTTCTTC
TRBJ1-5 | TRBV28 | TRBD1 | - | CASSYRGPGGQPQHF | TGTGCCAGCAGTTACCGGGGCCCAGGGGGTCAGCCCCAGCATTTT
TRBJ2-6 | TRBV23-1 | - | - | CASSQLGAGANVLTF | TGCGCCAGCAGTCAACTGGGGGCTGGGGCCAACGTCCTGACTTTC
TRBJ2-3 | TRBV7-2 | TRBD2 | - | CASSPRSRTSGWTDTQYF | TGTGCCAGCAGTCCAAGATCTCGGACTAGCGGGTGGACAGATACGCAGTATTTT
TRBJ1-2 | TRBV7-9 | - | few | CASSLSVPNYGYTF | TGTGCCAGCAGCTTATCGGTTCCGAACTATGGCTACACCTTC
TRBJ1-1 | TRBV20-1 | - | - | CSARDEGTEAFF | TGCAGTGCCAGGGATGAAGGCACTGAAGCTTTCTTT
TRBJ2-5 | TRBV7-2 | - | few | CASSLVADTGETQYF | TGTGCCAGCAGCTTAGTAGCCGACACGGGAGAGACCCAGTACTTC
TRBJ1-1 | TRBV20-1 | - | - | CSATTRNTEAFF | TGCAGTGCAACTACAAGGAACACTGAAGCTTTCTTT
TRBJ2-3 | TRBV6-5 | - | few | CASSLSKTDTQYF | TGTGCCAGCAGTCTTTCGAAAACAGATACGCAGTATTTT
TRBJ1-1 | TRBV29-1 | - | once | CSVPGGNTEAFF | TGCAGCGTTCCCGGGGGGAACACTGAAGCTTTCTTT
TRBJ2-7 | TRBV12-3/TRBV12-4 | - | - | CASSSPGHLSYEQYF | TGTGCCAGCAGTTCACCGGGACACCTCTCCTACGAGCAGTACTTC
TRBJ2-5 | TRBV7-9 | TRBD1 | - | CASIGPRRQGRETQYF | TGTGCCAGTATAGGTCCCCGGAGACAGGGGAGAGAGACCCAGTACTTC
TRBJ1-4 | TRBV29-1 | - | - | CSVEGGLREKLFF | TGCAGCGTTGAGGGTGGACTACGTGAAAAACTGTTTTTT
TRBJ2-1 | TRBV20-1 | - | few | CSAEANEQFF | TGCAGTGCTGAGGCAAATGAGCAGTTCTTC
TRBJ2-3 | TRBV14 | - | - | CASSPDSRKPYF | TGTGCCAGCAGCCCAGACAGTAGAAAACCGTATTTT
TRBJ2-7 | TRBV7-2 | TRBD1 | few | CASSSGQIRVYEQYF | TGTGCCAGCAGCTCGGGACAGATAAGGGTGTACGAGCAGTACTTC
TRBJ2-4 | TRBV27 | - | few | CASGSVAKNIQYF | TGTGCCAGCGGCTCGGTAGCCAAAAACATTCAGTACTTC
TRBJ1-2 | TRBV29-1 | - | - | CSVELGRSANYGYTF | TGCAGCGTTGAACTCGGGAGATCGGCTAACTATGGCTACACCTTC
TRBJ2-3 | TRBV24-1 | TRBD2 | few | CATGLAGVDTQYF | TGTGCCACCGGTCTAGCGGGAGTAGATACGCAGTATTTT
TRBJ2-7 | TRBV29-1 | - | few | CSVEDSSRSYEQYF | TGCAGCGTTGAAGATTCGTCCAGGTCCTACGAGCAGTACTTC
TRBJ2-5 | TRBV29-1 | - | - | CSFDRGAWETQYF | TGCAGCTTCGATCGGGGGGCCTGGGAGACCCAGTACTTC